This record looks at one T cell receptor beta chain sequence and its context. Seattle researchers signed up patients amid active infection and tracked them longitudinally. The data stem from a study of blood T cell repertoires in COVID-19. Overall study: Both acute and convalescent COVID-19 samples were obtained from the United States, Italy and Spain. The analysed material was cDNA or gDNA that came from T cells, B-cell-depleted T cells, or PBMCs.

In the original analysis: Amplification of reference gene primers provided the estimated nucleated cell counts. The method was immunoSEQ multiplex PCR; TCRdb's version includes in-frame clones alone and lacks a portion of them. The DNA was the basis for D and trimming; V, J and clone size are from that table. This table holds about 420,000 clones, around nine tenths found once. The sample consisted of peripheral blood. The TCR sequence derives from a man younger than 35 with COVID-19, enrolled during active disease.

DNA for the CDR3: TGTGCCAGCAGTCCGCCGGGACTAGGATCCTACGAGCAGTACTTC. This gives the protein CASSPPGLGSYEQYF. The V and J genes are TRBV3-1 (or the pseudogene TRBV3-2) and TRBJ2-7, with TRBD2 matching 8 bases. In germline, CDR1 is LGHDT, CDR2 YNNKEL (reference sequence). V shed 6 bases, J shed 1 base, and the junction held 8 bases outside the gene matches. This CDR3 is 15 amino acids long.